The 23 T cell receptor beta chains below all came from one sample that was sequenced in a study of blood T cells in healthy people across ages. A J-beta primer mix and a sample-barcoded 5' primer were used in a second PCR of about 6 to 12 cycles. TCRdb reprocessed the 5' RACE reads with MiXCR, giving one entry per CDR3 protein. The repertoire holds roughly 1.6 million distinct CDR3 sequences, with about 31% as singletons. Sequenced sample: blood. These TCRs come from a young woman in good health.

About this clonotype: Possible read error: a much larger clone is one base away. The chain links TRBV18 to TRBJ2-4; TRBD2 might be the D (5 bases). The J call may be wrong; the DNA end is better matched by TRBJ2-7. Germline V lookup: CDR1 KGHSH, CDR2 LQKENI. The CDR3 is 12 amino acids. CDR3 in DNA: TGTGCCAGCCCACGGGCTAGCAACGAGCAGTACTTC. The encoded protein is CASPRASNEQYF.

The chain employs TRBV3-1 and TRBJ2-5; no clear D. Deletions cut 0 bases from V and 7 bases from J, with 18 bases between. Germline values: CDR1 LGHDT, CDR2 YNNKEL (reference sequence). The CDR3 spans 16 residues. In DNA form, the CDR3 reads TGTGCCAGCAGCCAAGATCTCCGGCGGTTGTTGGTGACCCAGTACTTC. It yields the protein CASSQDLRRLLVTQYF.

Remarks on this clonotype: At one boundary the junction diverges from the germline segment, which might be a read error. The chain joins TRBV29-1 to TRBJ2-3; 10 bases line up with TRBD2. From germline, CDR1 is SQVTM and CDR2 ANQGSEA. The CDR3 sequence is 15 residues long. CDR3 DNA sequence: TGCAGCGTTGAAGTCGGTAGCGGGGGGACAGGTACGCAGTATTTT. Translated, it gives CSVEVGSGGTGTQYF.

V is TRBV3-1 and J is TRBJ2-3, with D possibly called TRBD1 or TRBD2 (7 bases each). Germline V gene data show CDR1 as LGHDT and CDR2 as YNNKEL (reference sequence). V dropped 1 base and J dropped 5 bases, with 19 bases sitting between them. The length of the CDR3 is 17 residues. DNA of the CDR3: TGTGCCAGCAGCCAAGCAGGGGGGGGCGTTATGGGAGATACGCAGTATTTT. It is translated as CASSQAGGGVMGDTQYF.

This clonotype has only a few counts. V gene TRBV5-5 combines with J gene TRBJ1-2; perhaps TRBD1 as D (5 bases). CDR3 length equals 15 residues. V was cut by 2 bases and J by 3 bases, with 14 bases left in between. Germline CDR1 SGHKS, CDR2 YYEKEE (reference sequence). CDR3 region: CASSLSVRADYGYTF. The CDR3 DNA sequence: TGTGCCAGCAGCTTATCCGTCAGGGCGGACTATGGCTACACCTTC. Using reference TRBV5-5 and TRBJ1-2 for the parts outside the CDR3, the full variable domain is DAGVTQSPTHLIKTRGQQVTLRCSPISGHKSVSWYQQVLGQGPQFIFQYYEKEERGRGNFPDRFSARQFPNYSSELNVNALLLGDSALYLCASSLSVRADYGYTFGSGTRLTVV.

This clonotype occurred a few times. The genes are TRBV5-1 and TRBJ2-7; 7 bases line up with TRBD1. The CDR3 has 15 amino acids. CDR1 is SGHRS and CDR2 is YFSETQ in the germline V gene. The junction had 3 bases not matched to a gene; V was cut back by 0 bases and J by 0 bases. The CDR3 DNA is TGCGCCAGCAGCTTGGGAGGGACAGTCTCCTACGAGCAGTACTTC. Translation gives CASSLGGTVSYEQYF.

The rearrangement uses TRBV5-1 and TRBJ1-2; 8 nucleotides match TRBD1. Trimming at V came to 4 bases and at J to 6 bases, leaving 20 bases not matched to a gene. The CDR3 is made up of 18 amino acids. Germline CDR1 SGHRS, CDR2 YFSETQ. CDR3 protein: CASSPELVLWGQENGYTF. CDR3 DNA: TGCGCCAGCAGCCCAGAACTAGTTTTGTGGGGACAGGAGAATGGCTACACCTTC.

This clonotype was seen at least ten times. J is TRBJ1-1 and V is TRBV7-9, with D hard to call. The length of the CDR3 is 13 residues. Per germline, CDR1 SEHNR and CDR2 FQNEAQ (reference sequence). The V end was cut by 5 bases, the J end by 3 bases, with 10 bases between. The CDR3 sequence is CASSPRVDTEAFF. The CDR3 DNA is TGTGCCAGCAGCCCACGGGTAGACACTGAAGCTTTCTTT.

This chain joins TRBV20-1 and TRBJ1-2; 7 bases are a match to TRBD1. Per the germline V gene, CDR1 is DFQATT and CDR2 is SNEGSKA (reference sequence). The CDR3 sequence is 16 residues long. The V gene end was trimmed by 0 bases and the J gene end by 7 bases; junction bases not matched to a gene: 14. CDR3: CSARDRRSLTGSGYTF. Here the CDR3 DNA reads TGCAGTGCTAGAGATCGGAGGAGTTTGACAGGGAGTGGCTACACCTTC.

This chain's CDR3 is CASSKEGNYGYTF. CDR3 coding DNA: TGTGCCAGCAGCAAGGAAGGCAACTATGGCTACACCTTC. This sequence joins TRBV7-9 and TRBJ1-2; D gene ambiguous. The CDR3 loop spans 13 amino acids. Germline CDR1 reads SEHNR; CDR2 reads FQNEAQ (reference sequence). With 5 bases removed from V and 2 bases from J, the gap between germline ends came to 9 bases.

This rearrangement joins TRBV11-2 to TRBJ2-1; D perhaps matches TRBD2 (5 bases). The germline CDR1 and CDR2 sequences are SGHAT and FQNNGV. The CDR3 sequence is 12 residues long. V was trimmed by 6 bases and J by 8 bases, leaving 11 bases between them. As DNA, the CDR3 is TGTGCCAGCAGGCAAGGGAGTCATGAGCAGTTCTTC. It yields the protein CASRQGSHEQFF. Full variable domain (rest looked up from reference TRBV11-2 and TRBJ2-1): EAGVAQSPRYKIIEKRQSVAFWCNPISGHATLYWYQQILGQGPKLLIQFQNNGVVDDSQLPKDRFSAERLKGVDSTLKIQPAKLEDSAVYLCASRQGSHEQFFGPGTRLTVL.

This clonotype was detected ten times or more. The V and J genes are TRBV3-1 and TRBJ2-1; D may be TRBD2 (6 bases). V lost 5 bases to trimming and J lost 0 bases, with 8 bases between them. The CDR3 runs 14 residues. The germline gives CDR1 LGHDT, CDR2 YNNKEL (reference sequence). The CDR3 is CASSAGFSYNEQFF. For the CDR3, the DNA is TGTGCCAGCAGCGCGGGGTTCTCCTACAATGAGCAGTTCTTC.

V and J are TRBV21-1 and TRBJ2-7; the table's D call TRBD2 went unverified against the DNA. TRBV21-1 is described as a pseudogene. This CDR3 comprises 18 residues. The CDR3: CASSTSGTSGRCSYEQYF. The CDR3 DNA follows: TGTGCCAGCAGCACGTCGGGGACTAGCGGGAGATGCTCCTACGAGCAGTACTTC.

This rearrangement joins TRBV28 to TRBJ2-3; no firm D call. Trimming took off 8 bases at V and 11 bases at J, with 23 bases between the two ends. From germline, CDR1 is MDHEN and CDR2 SYDVKM. The length of the CDR3 is 14 residues. The CDR3 sequence: CASSPPTTLREQYF. The DNA for the CDR3 is TGTGCCAGCTCGCCTCCAACAACTCTAAGAGAGCAGTATTTT.

V and J are TRBV9 and TRBJ2-5; 7 bases map to TRBD2. Germline V gene lookup returns CDR1 SGDLS and CDR2 YYNGEE. Trimming at V came to 3 bases and at J to 4 bases, leaving 6 bases not matched to a gene. The CDR3 has 14 amino acids. The CDR3 nucleotides read TGTGCCAGCAGCGCGGGCCGGGGGGTAGAGACCCAGTACTTC. It yields the protein CASSAGRGVETQYF.

The DNA of the CDR3 is TGCGCCAGCAGCCAAGGAGTAAGAGGGAGGGGCGAGACCCAGTACTTC. It translates to CASSQGVRGRGETQYF. V gene TRBV4-1 combines with J gene TRBJ2-5; 7 positions agree with TRBD2. CDR1 is MGHRA and CDR2 is YSYEKL in the germline V gene. J was trimmed by 5 bases and V by 1 base; bases with no gene match: 10. This CDR3 has 16 amino acids.

The chain links TRBV5-1 to TRBJ2-5; 10 bases match TRBD1. V was clipped by 4 bases and J by 4 bases; unmatched bases: 7. The CDR3 totals 15 residues. CDR1 is SGHRS and CDR2 is YFSETQ in the germline V gene. The CDR3 nucleotides read TGCGCCAGCAGCGCCGGGACAGGGGCGTTAGAGACCCAGTACTTC. This codes for CASSAGTGALETQYF.

The chain employs TRBV7-2 and TRBJ1-6; D may be TRBD1 (5 bases). Trimming left V 5 bases short and J 1 base short, with 12 bases between. The germline V gene has CDR1 SGHTA and CDR2 FQGNSA. This CDR3 spans 16 amino acids. The CDR3 DNA sequence: TGTGCCAGCAGCCCTGAGGGGTTTTCCTATAATTCACCCCTCCACTTT. It yields the protein CASSPEGFSYNSPLHF.

The sample holds many counts of this clonotype. This chain uses TRBV6-1 with TRBJ2-7; weak D call: TRBD1 (7 bases). Trimming shortened V by 6 bases and J by 3 bases, and 15 bases separated the two germline ends. This CDR3 comprises 14 residues. From germline, CDR1 is MNHNS and CDR2 SASEGT. The DNA for the CDR3 is TGTGCCAGCAGAAAAGACAGGGACTTCTACGAGCAGTACTTC. Protein: CASRKDRDFYEQYF.

The rearrangement uses TRBV6-5 and TRBJ1-1, with 11 bases matching TRBD1. CDR3 size: 16 residues. Germline V CDR1 and CDR2: MNHEY, SVGAGI. V shed 2 bases and J 3 bases; nucleotides not matched to a gene: 5. The CDR3 region has the DNA TGTGCCAGCAGTTACAAGCCGGGACAGGGGGACACTGAAGCTTTCTTT. Protein: CASSYKPGQGDTEAFF.

This clonotype was observed many times. The chain joins TRBV29-1 to TRBJ2-5; D unclear. This CDR3 contains 13 residues. CDR1 and CDR2 from the germline V gene are SQVTM and ANQGSEA. In nucleotides, the CDR3 is TGCAGTTACCGAGATAGCTTAGAAGAGACCCAGTACTTC. Residues: CSYRDSLEETQYF.

This chain connects TRBV10-3 to TRBJ2-5; no definite D call. Per the germline V gene, CDR1 is ENHRY and CDR2 is SYGVKD. CDR3 size: 13 residues. V was shortened by 0 bases and J by 5 bases, with 7 bases between the two germline ends. The CDR3: CAISESWQETQYF. DNA for the CDR3: TGTGCCATCAGTGAGTCTTGGCAGGAGACCCAGTACTTC.

This clonotype appeared a few times. This sequence joins TRBV3-1 and TRBJ1-5; perhaps TRBD1 as D (6 bases). CDR3 length: 16 residues. Trimming removed 5 bases at V and 8 bases at J, with 22 bases between. Germline V gives CDR1 LGHDT, CDR2 YNNKEL (reference sequence). In DNA form, the CDR3 reads TGTGCCAGCAGCGCTGGGGACACAACATCTAAGGAGCCCCAGCATTTT. Translation gives CASSAGDTTSKEPQHF.